This T cell receptor (beta chain) was captured by sequencing in a study of T cell repertoires in cytomegalovirus infection. Study-level background: CMV epitopes used comprised recently identified HLA-C-restricted ones and well-studied HLA-B-restricted ones.

This clonotype was seen many times. Its specificity is unknown. MiXCR was run by TCRdb on the reads, yielding one entry per CDR3 protein. In the table there are about 770,000 distinct CDR3 sequences, roughly 29% of which are singletons. Study-wide points: HLA-C-restricted TCR beta clonotypes specific for CMV led the ex vivo response. Carriage of CMV together with the relevant HLA was identifiable through cumulative public TCR beta family frequency.

The source of this sequence is a human donor in good health (CMV status not recorded). Some clones in this sample may be carry-over from other donors' samples. Sample: cultured CD8+ T cells from PBMCs, taken from culture after CMV antigen stimulation.

CDR3 sequence: CASILLWPPSGGDNEQFF. CDR3 DNA: TGTGCCAGCATCCTCCTATGGCCCCCTAGCGGGGGGGACAATGAGCAGTTCTTC. The rearrangement links TRBV7-2 to TRBJ2-1; 12 nucleotides match TRBD2. CDR3 length: 18 residues. The V gene's germline CDR1 is SGHTA and CDR2 FQGNSA. The junction had 15 bases not matched to a gene; V was cut back by 7 bases and J by 5 bases.